Included here is one T cell receptor (beta chain) sequence, with context. The antigen it binds to is not known. Qualities for individual bases were not recorded, and no much larger clone is one base off. The germline V end is reduced by 4 bases and the J end by 5 bases; junction bases left unmatched: 10. Including cysteine and phenylalanine, the CDR3 has 15 amino acids. Only the CDR3 portion is preserved as DNA: 45 bases, with reading frame beginning at the first base. From the germline V gene, CDR1 is SGHRS and CDR2 is YFSETQ. These data belong to a study of cytomegalovirus exposure and HLA in healthy donors (dated by TCRdb to about 2017). With respect to the entire study: In an earlier analysis of 587 of the donors, about 260 Gb of sequence data and about 110 million unique TCR beta sequences from roughly 200 million T cells were reported. An earlier analysis of several hundred of the donors used high-throughput TCR beta sequencing to judge whether each TCR beta V gene segment behaved as functional or pseudogenic. Genome-wide SNP genotypes for about three fifths of the roughly 700 donors were used in a later genetic analysis, which treated that subset as a discovery cohort. Rather than using new phenotypic data, the later analysis identified candidate immune exposures from TCR beta sequences and from how often those sequences occurred across donors. The study was designed to test whether signatures of past pathogen exposure could be identified by cataloging public T cell receptors. The study combined high-throughput TCR immunosequencing, statistical association of individual TCRs with disease status, and machine learning to predict cytomegalovirus infection status. All discovery cohort repertoires had been generated using a single sequencing platform. The study used immunosequencing to profile the T cell repertoires of 670 or so subjects and linked those repertoires to cytomegalovirus serostatus. The genetic ancestry cluster associated with self-reported Caucasian donors included around four fifths of the 398 genotyped donors. Among some 400 genotyped donors of the cohort, an average of around 250,000 unique TCR beta nucleotide sequences was sequenced per donor, of which roughly 18% were non-productive. Approximately 330 gigabases of sequencing data and about 92 million unique TCR sequences made up an early release that covered several hundred HLA-typed donors. A few DR-DQ haplotypes were treated as single units for association and clustering because of strong linkage in the cohort. HLA typing included class I and class II loci at four-digit resolution. A later analysis re-analyzed previously published TCR beta repertoires from hundreds of donors and added high-resolution HLA genotyping to study TCR occurrence patterns. Typing coverage varied by locus: about 629-640 donors for A, B, C, DRB1 and DQB1; 522 for DQA1; about 590 for DPA1; some 470 for DPB1. A separate validation cohort of approximately 120 different subjects was used in addition to the 666-subject first cohort. Donor age, sex, ethnicity and CMV serostatus were compiled alongside the repertoire data. Beyond this particular receptor, the publication reports: In a later genetic analysis, a missense DCLRE1C variant was associated with V-gene and J-gene trimming of TCR beta chains, and the association was replicated in an independent cohort. A later analysis associated about 17,000 TCR beta sequences with specific HLA alleles at a false discovery rate of 0.05. In both the original and validation cohorts, the classifier was reported to diagnose cytomegalovirus status with high specificity and sensitivity. A total of 150 or so TCR beta chains were listed by the study as associated with cytomegalovirus. A further reported finding was that TCR beta sequences accurately predicted the HLA-A and HLA-B alleles for most subjects in the first cohort. An earlier analysis of approximately 590 of the donors showed that most TCR beta V segments appeared in productive rearrangements either about 87% or about 30% of the time, which broadly matched IMGT annotations. Most CMV-associated TCR beta chains appeared to be HLA-restricted in a later analysis, and the HLA associations seemed to be driven largely by CMV exposure. A cluster of highly shared sequence variants was judged likely to represent a technical artifact of the sequencing pipeline. A later analysis found that TCR association rates varied across HLA loci, with DRB1 alleles showing the most associated TCRs and HLA-C alleles the fewest. CMV serostatus was the only immune exposure information available for the cohort. While some public TCRs were present in many individuals, most TCR sequences turned up only very rarely across donors. Several of the top co-occurrence clusters appeared to be linked to parvovirus B19, influenza, CMV and Epstein-Barr virus, according to a later analysis. Sequencing depth was assumed to be roughly uniform across donors in the presence/absence analyses, though that assumption may not hold. It was suggested by the authors that the approach could potentially be generalized to other disease states and immunological phenotypes. In a later analysis, HLA-associated TCR beta chains were found to be more clonally expanded and to have lower generation probabilities than equally common non-associated chains. Correlated functional status among segregating V segments might reflect linkage disequilibrium, but an unknown experimental factor could not be ruled out. Strong co-occurrence of HLA alleles, especially DR and DQ, made assigning TCR associations to individual alleles difficult. Because counts were too low, seventeen rarely observed V segments, including chromosome 9 orphons, were excluded from the earlier analysis of several hundred of the donors. Because the 87-base-pair reads could not distinguish some IMGT-functional V segments, including TRBV6-2 and TRBV6-3, those segments were excluded. In vitro tests confirmed that a few of the cytomegalovirus-associated TCR beta chains recognize cytomegalovirus antigens. According to a later genetic analysis, donors in an Asian-associated ancestry cluster had fewer N-insertions in productive TCRs than the approximately 610-donor mean. This cohort had only TCR beta chains sequenced, and the lack of alpha or paired-chain data limited which features could be detected. HLA typing was unavailable for some donors at each locus, so association tests used only the typed subset.

In total, 666 healthy bone marrow donors made up the cohort. At the time of sampling, all cohort members were nominally healthy, though unrecorded immune exposures were likely present. The donor was CMV seropositive and was included in the group of 250 to 300 seropositive cohort members. A peripheral blood sample was collected from each donor, and TCR beta sequencing was performed on peripheral blood mononuclear cells. The Qiagen DNeasy Blood Extraction Kit was used to extract genomic DNA from the blood cell samples. Libraries came from the immunoSEQ multiplex PCR assay. The multiplex PCR relied on a mix of 60 forward primers for TCR Vbeta segments and 13 reverse primers for TCR Jbeta segments. Amplification of the CDR3 region of rearranged TCR beta genes was performed with a multiplex PCR assay on genomic DNA. On the Illumina HiSeq System, the amplified TCR beta libraries were sequenced as 87-base-pair reads. On the authors' methods: Across the roughly 670 repertoires, a later analysis counted 80 million or so unique TCR beta chains, roughly 11 million of which were shared by at least two donors. Raw reads were error-corrected and collapsed into unique sequences by a nearest-neighbor algorithm in which closely related sequences were merged to remove PCR and sequencing errors. CDR3 sequences were aligned to IMGT reference sequences to assign V, D and J gene segments. Each retained sequence needed at least a six-nucleotide match to both a V gene segment and a J gene segment. A rearrangement counted as productive if the CDR3 had no stop codons and remained in frame with V and J, and every other rearrangement counted as non-productive. CDR3 was defined by IMGT convention, running from the second conserved V-encoded cysteine to the conserved J-encoded phenylalanine. The earlier analysis of 587 of the donors excluded sequences that lacked an unambiguous match to a single V gene segment. In an earlier analysis of several hundred of the donors, a V segment was called functional when productive rearrangements were above 56.7%, and segregating when the standard deviation between donors exceeded 5%. A statistical classification framework was built to diagnose cytomegalovirus status from the catalog of TCR beta chain sequences. In a later analysis, V and J genes were assigned by comparing TCR nucleotide sequences against IMGT/GENE-DB human TR gene sequences. Using the TCRdist pipeline, a later analysis assigned CDR3 sequences along with most-parsimonious VDJ recombination scenarios. In a later analysis, each TCR beta chain was defined by its CDR3 amino acid sequence together with its V-gene family, and reads without a unique V-gene family were excluded. To address suspected cross-contamination and a sequencing artifact, a later analysis removed 550 to 750 highly shared, low-generation-probability nucleotide sequences. In a later analysis, a clonal expansion index for each public chain was calculated from normalized within-repertoire ranks of inferred template counts. In a later analysis, generation probabilities were computed using a VDJ recombination model fitted to out-of-frame rearrangements, and the results were checked against IGoR. In a later analysis, hypergeometric tests were used to score TCR-TCR, TCR-HLA and TCR-CMV co-occurrence, with a repertoire-size bias correction applied to TCR pairs. False discovery rates were estimated in a later analysis by permuting HLA or CMV assignments 20 times. In a later analysis, co-occurring TCRs were grouped with DBSCAN, and TCRdist sequence similarity was added when clustering was performed within HLA-allele-positive subsets. For co-occurrence clustering, repertoires with fewer than 30,000 or more than 120,000 public chains were excluded, along with five repertoires with anomalous nucleotide sharing. TCRdb obtained this table from immuneACCESS and retained in-frame rearrangements with V and J assigned. These tables miss some clones; where compared with another copy, unresolved V genes account for less than half of the shortfall, and the remainder is unexplained. V and J calls and clone size are copied from that table; D and trimming were computed from the DNA. The sample table shows over 100,000 clones, and roughly three fifths are seen once. The top ten hold 9% to 10% of the sample.

The chain uses TRBV5-1 and TRBJ2-5, with 8 junctional bases fitting TRBD1. This clonotype originated in a man aged 35 to 55 in good health and CMV-seropositive. Sequencing was done on a sample of PBMCs. The bases read TGCGCCAGCAGCCAAGGGACAGGTCAGGCGGAGACCCAGTACTTC. This codes for CASSQGTGQAETQYF.